Following are 6 T cell receptor beta chains from one sample sequenced in a study of neoadjuvant anti-PD-1 for oral cavity cancer. Profiled with immunoSEQ multiplex PCR; TCRdb holds only in-frame clones, not every one. The data contain about 37,000 clones, more than 35% of them singletons. The time point was: after neoadjuvant nivolumab, at surgical resection. The source was tumor tissue, collected after nivolumab (anti-PD-1) treatment. Every receptor here comes from a person aged 35 to 85 with oral cavity squamous cell carcinoma.

By share of the sample, this clone is medium-sized. V is TRBV6-5 and J is TRBJ2-2; the D is unclear. The germline gives CDR1 MNHEY, CDR2 SVGAGI. The V gene lost 3 bases and the J gene lost 4 bases, with 6 bases spanning the gap. The CDR3 covers 13 residues. The CDR3 nucleotides are TGTGCCAGCAGTTATGGGATCACCGGGGAGCTGTTTTTT. Translation gives CASSYGITGELFF.

The sample holds many counts of this clone. The chain links TRBV6-6 to TRBJ2-2, with a tentative D call TRBD2 (5 bases). Germline V lookup: CDR1 MNHNY, CDR2 SVGAGI (reference sequence). The CDR3 sequence is 16 residues long. V gave up 2 bases and J gave up 5 bases, with 15 bases separating them. The CDR3 protein is CASSYLRQSGTGELFF. As DNA, the CDR3 is TGTGCCAGCAGTTACCTTCGTCAATCGGGGACCGGGGAGCTGTTTTTT.

This clone was counted a few times. The chain has TRBV10-2 and TRBJ2-5; the D call may be TRBD1 or TRBD2 (5 bases each). CDR1 is WSHSY and CDR2 is SAAADI in the germline V gene. This CDR3 comprises 12 residues. Trimming left V 7 bases short and J 4 bases short, with 10 bases between. The CDR3 DNA follows: TGCGCCAGCAAAGGGGAGACAGAGACCCAGTACTTC. It codes for CASKGETETQYF.

The chain has TRBV5-1 and TRBJ1-1; a weak D match, TRBD1 (6 bases). V lost 1 base to trimming and J lost 4 bases, with 11 bases between them. The CDR3 is 14 amino acids. The germline V gene has CDR1 SGHRS and CDR2 YFSETQ. The CDR3 coding sequence is TGCGCCAGCAGCTTGATGTCGGGGGCCACTGAAGCTTTCTTT. Amino acids: CASSLMSGATEAFF.

Here the CDR3 reads CASSSRAVTTNEKLFF. The DNA for the CDR3 is TGTGCCAGCAGCTCCCGGGCCGTCACAACTAATGAAAAACTGTTTTTT. The V call is TRBV7-9, the J call TRBJ1-4; D gene unclear. The CDR3 totals 16 residues. Germline V gives CDR1 SEHNR, CDR2 FQNEAQ (reference sequence). Between the trimmed V and J ends, which lost 4 bases and 0 bases, there was a span of 12 bases.

The chain uses TRBV2 and TRBJ2-2; D unclear. Looked up from germline, CDR1 is SNHLY and CDR2 is FYNNEI. This CDR3 is built from 14 residues. V was cut by 2 bases and J by 1 base, with 5 bases left in between. The CDR3 DNA reads as TGTGCCAGCAGTGAATTAGAGAACACCGGGGAGCTGTTTTTT. This encodes CASSELENTGELFF.